This T cell receptor (beta chain) derives from a study of blood T cells in healthy people across ages (dated by TCRdb to the mid-2010s). About the study as a whole: Template switching captured roughly one uniquely barcoded TCR beta cDNA molecule per two T cells in model experiments. The study measured age-related changes in TCR beta repertoire diversity using deep sequencing normalized with unique cDNA molecular identifiers. To avoid experimental bias, donors of different ages were randomly spread across the sequencing lanes. Two additional independent replicas of 1 million unique cDNA reads from the same blood draw were analyzed for two donors (one aged 18 to 30 and one aged 80 or older). The donors were split into four age groups: young (average 16 years), middle-aged (over 35), aged (roughly 65) and long-lived (roughly 77). The paper as a whole reports these results and caveats: Conclusive comparison of naive and antigen-experienced compartments was prevented by the profiling of bulk unsorted PBMCs. Because the CMV infection status of the donors was unknown, age-related changes in expanded clonotypes may potentially have been confounded. Estimates of total diversity from one million sequenced T cells were regarded as lower bounds and underestimates. As age increased, observed TCR beta diversity per million T cells dropped in a roughly linear way, and a significant reduction was already evident by age roughly 40. The percentage of naive T cells measured by flow cytometry correlated strongly with observed TCR beta diversity. Compared with the aged group, more naive CD4+ T cells, fewer expanded clones and increased TCR diversity were shown by the long-lived group, suggesting age selection.

As to this clonotype: Its binding antigen is unknown. Per-nucleotide qualities are absent, and no much larger clonotype sits a single base away.

Donors were 39 systemically healthy Caucasian individuals from Russia aged roughly 6 to 100 years. Each donor gave ten milliliters of peripheral blood, drawn into EDTA-treated Vacutainer tubes. Ficoll-Paque density-gradient centrifugation was used to isolate PBMCs, with at least 6.5 million obtained per sample. Total RNA, at least 6 micrograms per sample, was extracted from PBMCs with Trizol reagent. The percentages of naive CD45RAhigh/CD27high T cells were determined by flow cytometry on a PBMC aliquot from every donor. The junction shows trimming of 5 bases on V and 4 bases on J, and the gene matches do not reach 11 bases of it. Reading from cysteine to phenylalanine, the CDR3 counts 15 amino acids. Kept here is only the CDR3 DNA, which spans 45 bases and is read in frame from base 1. CDR1 is given as SNHLY and CDR2 as FYNNEI, both from the germline V gene. The library was made by 5' RACE. Sequencing was performed on an Illumina HiSeq 2500. The second PCR ran for about 7 to 11 cycles and used a J-beta primer mix along with a sample-barcoded 5' primer. A unique molecular identifier was introduced onto each TCR beta cDNA molecule by a template-switch 5' adaptor carrying 12 random nucleotides. At least 2.5 million CDR3-containing paired-end reads were obtained from each sample. The Mint cDNA synthesis kit, primed by a TRBC-specific oligonucleotide, was used to synthesize first-strand cDNA from all RNA. All cDNA was treated with uracil-DNA glycosylase and then went through a first 18-cycle PCR with the universal primers M1SS and BC2_uni_R. Per the authors' processing: Each sample was normalized by randomly selecting 1 million high-quality reads, each carrying a distinct molecular identifier. Reads with shared molecular identifiers were discarded instead of being binned into consensus sequences. MiTCR, set to a Q25 quality threshold and the strictest error-elimination algorithm, was used for CDR3 identification, clonotype clustering and error correction. A nonparametric unseen species model with Euler transformation was used to estimate a lower bound on total TCR beta diversity. TCRdb reanalyzed the raw reads on its own, using fastp at Q25 for trimming and MiXCR for clone calling, and kept in-frame beta chains. Rows with a matching CDR3 protein are joined into one entry that keeps the most common DNA and genes. What appears here as the V and J calls and clone size reflects TCRdb's work, not the paper's. The sample table records 920,000 or so distinct CDR3 sequences; less than 50% of these occur just once. The leading ten clones occupy 15% to 20% of the sample.

The V gene is TRBV2 and the J gene is TRBJ2-7; 7 bases in between match TRBD1. The receptor was isolated from an older woman in good health. Source material: blood. The CDR3 has the sequence CASSTPGQFPYEQYF. The nucleotide sequence reads as follows: TGTGCCAGCAGTACTCCGGGACAGTTTCCTTACGAGCAGTACTTC.